This T cell receptor beta chain originates from a study of response to subunit inactivated influenza vaccine. TCRdb re-analysed the RT-PCR reads in MiXCR, keeping a single row per CDR3 protein. The sample comprises roughly 180,000 distinct CDR3 sequences, 9.2% of which are singletons, and 11% rests with the top ten. This clonotype was recorded many times. The antigen remains undetermined. Study results and caveats: Authors suggested each seasonal influenza vaccination recruits few new T cells.

CDR3 length: 13 residues. Trimming stripped 6 bases from V and 4 bases from J, with 9 bases between. The V and J genes are TRBV12-3 or TRBV12-4 and TRBJ1-4; possibly TRBD1 for D (5 bases). Sequenced material: non-naive T cells sorted from PBMCs, taken on the day of vaccination. The TCR sequence derives from a man aged 45-65 years who received an inactivated influenza vaccine. In DNA form, the CDR3 reads TGTGCCAGCAGACGGGGCCTTAATGAAAAACTGTTTTTT. It translates to CASRRGLNEKLFF.